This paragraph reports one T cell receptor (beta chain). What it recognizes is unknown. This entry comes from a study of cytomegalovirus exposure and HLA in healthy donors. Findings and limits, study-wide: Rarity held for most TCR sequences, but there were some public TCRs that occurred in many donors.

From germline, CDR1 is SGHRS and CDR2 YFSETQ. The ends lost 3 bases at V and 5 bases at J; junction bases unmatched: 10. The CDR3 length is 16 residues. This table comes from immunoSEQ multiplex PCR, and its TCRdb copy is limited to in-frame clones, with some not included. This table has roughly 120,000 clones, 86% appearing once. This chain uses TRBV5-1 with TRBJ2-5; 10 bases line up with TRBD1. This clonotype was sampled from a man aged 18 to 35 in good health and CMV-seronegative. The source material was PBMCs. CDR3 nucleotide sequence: TGCGCCAGCAGCTCCACAGACAGGGGGCGCGTGGAGACCCAGTACTTC. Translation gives CASSSTDRGRVETQYF.